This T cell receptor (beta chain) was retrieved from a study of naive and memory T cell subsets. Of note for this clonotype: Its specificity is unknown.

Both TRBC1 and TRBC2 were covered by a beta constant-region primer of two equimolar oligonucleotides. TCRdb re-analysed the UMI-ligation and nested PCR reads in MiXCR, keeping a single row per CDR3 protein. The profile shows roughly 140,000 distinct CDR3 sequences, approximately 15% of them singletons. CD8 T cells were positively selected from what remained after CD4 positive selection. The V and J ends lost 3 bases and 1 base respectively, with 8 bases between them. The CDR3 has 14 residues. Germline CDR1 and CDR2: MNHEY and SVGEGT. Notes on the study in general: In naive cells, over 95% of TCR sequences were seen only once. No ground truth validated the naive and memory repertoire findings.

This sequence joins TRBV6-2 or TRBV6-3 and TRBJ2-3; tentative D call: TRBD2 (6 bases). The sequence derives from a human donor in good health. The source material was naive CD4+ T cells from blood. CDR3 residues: CASSYQRGTDTQYF. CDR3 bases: TGTGCCAGCAGTTATCAGCGGGGCACAGATACGCAGTATTTT.